The TCR beta chain under discussion was sequenced for a study of OX40 agonist ivuxolimab in advanced cancers. Per germline, CDR1 MDHEN and CDR2 SYDVKM. The CDR3 totals 11 residues. V shed 7 bases and J shed 10 bases, with 13 bases lying between them. Generated by immunoSEQ multiplex PCR, the TCRdb table keeps only in-frame clones and is missing some. The sample contains some 68,000 clones, 80% to 90% of which appear only once. The chain carries TRBV28 and TRBJ1-1; weak D call: TRBD1 (5 bases). The source of this sequence is an adult with an advanced solid tumor such as melanoma, head and neck, liver or kidney cancer. This material consisted of CD4+ or CD8+ T cells sorted from blood, taken in a trial of the OX40 agonist ivuxolimab. This chain's CDR3 is CASMRERGAFF. The CDR3 DNA reads as TGTGCCAGCATGAGGGAAAGGGGAGCTTTCTTT.